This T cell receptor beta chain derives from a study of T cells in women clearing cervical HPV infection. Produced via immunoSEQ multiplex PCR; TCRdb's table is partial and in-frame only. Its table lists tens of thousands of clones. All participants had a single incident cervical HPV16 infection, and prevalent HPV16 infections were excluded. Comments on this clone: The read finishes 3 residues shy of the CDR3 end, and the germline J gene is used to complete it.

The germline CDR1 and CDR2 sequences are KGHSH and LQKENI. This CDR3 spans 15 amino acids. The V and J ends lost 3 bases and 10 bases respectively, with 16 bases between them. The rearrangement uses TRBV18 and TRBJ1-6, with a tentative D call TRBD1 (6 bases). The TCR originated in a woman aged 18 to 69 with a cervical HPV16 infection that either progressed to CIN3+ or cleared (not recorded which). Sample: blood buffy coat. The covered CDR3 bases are TGTGCCAGCTCACCGGACAGCCTGCTCAGGTCACCC. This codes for CASSPDSLLRSP. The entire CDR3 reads CASSPDSLLRSPLHF. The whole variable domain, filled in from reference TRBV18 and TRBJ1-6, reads NAGVMQNPRHLVRRRGQEARLRCSPMKGHSHVYWYRQLPEEGLKFMVYLQKENIIDESGMPKERFSAEFPKEGPSILRIQQVVRGDSAAYFCASSPDSLLRSPLHFGNGTRLTVT.